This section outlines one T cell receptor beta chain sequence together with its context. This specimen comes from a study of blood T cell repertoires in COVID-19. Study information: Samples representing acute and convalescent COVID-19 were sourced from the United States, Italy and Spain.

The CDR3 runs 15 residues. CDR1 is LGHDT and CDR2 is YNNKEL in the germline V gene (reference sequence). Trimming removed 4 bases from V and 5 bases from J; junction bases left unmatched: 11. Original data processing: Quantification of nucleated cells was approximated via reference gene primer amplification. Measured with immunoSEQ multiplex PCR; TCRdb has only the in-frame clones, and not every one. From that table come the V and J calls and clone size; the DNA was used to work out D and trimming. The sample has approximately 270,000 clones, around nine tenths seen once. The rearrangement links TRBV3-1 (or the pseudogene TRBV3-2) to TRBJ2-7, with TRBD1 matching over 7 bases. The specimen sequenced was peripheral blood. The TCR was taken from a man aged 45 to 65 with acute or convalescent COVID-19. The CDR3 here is CASSPSRQGPNEQYF. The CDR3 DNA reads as TGTGCCAGCAGCCCCTCCCGACAGGGCCCCAACGAGCAGTACTTC.